This T cell receptor (beta chain) originates from a study of T cells in Graves' hyperthyroidism and ophthalmopathy. Germline CDR1 LNHDA, CDR2 SQIVND (reference sequence). V dropped 1 base and J dropped 7; count of bases not matched to a gene: 7. This CDR3 contains 15 residues. The CDR3 regions of TCR beta were amplified from RNA transcripts. The HTBI primer set drove a first-round RT-PCR of the TCR CDR3. In TCRdb, the multiplex PCR reads were re-called with MiXCR into one record per CDR3 protein. The sample gives approximately 370,000 distinct CDR3 sequences, 15% of which show up once; 32% is in the top ten.

V and J are TRBV19 and TRBJ1-5, with TRBD1 matching over 7 bases. Sequencing input: blood. The clonotype originates from a woman in her 30s with Graves' hyperthyroidism. CDR3 sequence reads: CASSIVGTVGQPQHF. The CDR3 nucleotides are TGTGCCAGTAGTATAGTCGGGACAGTGGGACAGCCCCAGCATTTT.